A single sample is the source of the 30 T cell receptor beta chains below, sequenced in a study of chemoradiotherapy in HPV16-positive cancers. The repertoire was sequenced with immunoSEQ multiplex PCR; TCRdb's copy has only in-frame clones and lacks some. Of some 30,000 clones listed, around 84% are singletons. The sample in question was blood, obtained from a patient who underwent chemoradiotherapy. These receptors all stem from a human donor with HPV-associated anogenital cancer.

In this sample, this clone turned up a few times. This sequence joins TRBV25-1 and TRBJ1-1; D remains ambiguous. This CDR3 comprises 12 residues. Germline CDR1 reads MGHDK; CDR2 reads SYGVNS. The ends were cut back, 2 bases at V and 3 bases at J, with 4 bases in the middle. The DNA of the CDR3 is TGTGCCAGCAGTGAAGGCCACACTGAAGCTTTCTTT. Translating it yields CASSEGHTEAFF.

Written as DNA, the CDR3 is TGCGCCAGCAGCTTGGCGGGGGGCCCCCACGAGCAGTACGTC. It translates to CASSLAGGPHEQYV. The chain is built from TRBV5-1 and TRBJ2-7, with D perhaps TRBD2 (7 bases). V lost 0 bases and J 5 bases, leaving 12 bases between the germline ends. Looked up from germline, CDR1 is SGHRS and CDR2 is YFSETQ. The CDR3 has 14 residues.

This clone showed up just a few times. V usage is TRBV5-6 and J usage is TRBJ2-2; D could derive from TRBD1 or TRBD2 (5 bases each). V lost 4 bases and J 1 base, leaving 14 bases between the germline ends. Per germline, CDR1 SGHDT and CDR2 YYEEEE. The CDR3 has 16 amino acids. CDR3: CASSPGPGRNTGELFF. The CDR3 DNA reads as TGTGCCAGCAGCCCTGGTCCGGGACGGAACACCGGGGAGCTGTTTTTT.

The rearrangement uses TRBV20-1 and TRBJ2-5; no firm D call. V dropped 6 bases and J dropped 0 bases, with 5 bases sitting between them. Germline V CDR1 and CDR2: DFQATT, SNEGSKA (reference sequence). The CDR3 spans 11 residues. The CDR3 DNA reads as TGCAGTGCCGAGGACCAAGAGACCCAGTACTTC. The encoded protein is CSAEDQETQYF.

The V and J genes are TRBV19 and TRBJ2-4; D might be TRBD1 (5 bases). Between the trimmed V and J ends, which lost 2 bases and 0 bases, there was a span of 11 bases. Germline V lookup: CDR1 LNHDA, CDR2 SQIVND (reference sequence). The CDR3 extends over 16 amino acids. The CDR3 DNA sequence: TGTGCCAGTAGTATAAGCTGGCAGGGAGCCAAAAACATTCAGTACTTC. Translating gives CASSISWQGAKNIQYF.

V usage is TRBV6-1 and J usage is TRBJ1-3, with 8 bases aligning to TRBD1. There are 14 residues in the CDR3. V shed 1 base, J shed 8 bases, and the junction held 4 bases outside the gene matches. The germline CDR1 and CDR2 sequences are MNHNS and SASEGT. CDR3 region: CASSEGPGGYTIYF. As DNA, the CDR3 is TGTGCCAGCAGTGAAGGGCCAGGGGGCTACACCATATATTTT.

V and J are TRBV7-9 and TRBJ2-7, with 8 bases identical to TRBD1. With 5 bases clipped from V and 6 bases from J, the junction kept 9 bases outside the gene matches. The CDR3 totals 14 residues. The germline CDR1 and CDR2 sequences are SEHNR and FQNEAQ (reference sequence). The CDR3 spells CASSGTDRVAEQYF. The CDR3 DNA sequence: TGTGCCAGCAGCGGAACGGACAGGGTTGCCGAGCAGTACTTC.

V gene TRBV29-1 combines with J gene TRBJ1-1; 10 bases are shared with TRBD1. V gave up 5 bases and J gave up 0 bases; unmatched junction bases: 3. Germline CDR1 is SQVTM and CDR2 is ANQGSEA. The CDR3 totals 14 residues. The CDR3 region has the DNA TGCAGCGTTCAGGACAGGGGGATGAACACTGAAGCTTTCTTT. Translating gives CSVQDRGMNTEAFF.

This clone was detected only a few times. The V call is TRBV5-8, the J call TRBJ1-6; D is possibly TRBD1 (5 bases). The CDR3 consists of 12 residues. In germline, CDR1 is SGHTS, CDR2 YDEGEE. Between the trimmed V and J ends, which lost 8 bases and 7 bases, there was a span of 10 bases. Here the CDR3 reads CARVQENSPLHF. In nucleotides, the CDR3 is TGTGCCAGGGTACAGGAGAATTCACCCCTCCACTTT.

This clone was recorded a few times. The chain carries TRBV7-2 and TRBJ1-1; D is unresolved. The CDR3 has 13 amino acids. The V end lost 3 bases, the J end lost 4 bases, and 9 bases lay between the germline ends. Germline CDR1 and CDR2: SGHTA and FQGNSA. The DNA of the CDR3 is TGTGCCAGCAGCTTGAGCCCGGCCACTGAAGCTTTCTTT. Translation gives CASSLSPATEAFF.

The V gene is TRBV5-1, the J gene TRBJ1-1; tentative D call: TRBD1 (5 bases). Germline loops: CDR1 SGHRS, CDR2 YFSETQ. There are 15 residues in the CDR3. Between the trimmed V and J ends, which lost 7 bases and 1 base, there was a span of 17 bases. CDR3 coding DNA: TGCGCCAGCCTACCCCCCGGGGGAGCGAACACTGAAGCTTTCTTT. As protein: CASLPPGGANTEAFF.

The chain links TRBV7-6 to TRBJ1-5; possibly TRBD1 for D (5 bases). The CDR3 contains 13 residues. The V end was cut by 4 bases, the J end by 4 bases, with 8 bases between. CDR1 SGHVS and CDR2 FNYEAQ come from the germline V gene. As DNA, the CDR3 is TGTGCCAGCAGCTGGGGCACAAATCAGCCCCAGCATTTT. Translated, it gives CASSWGTNQPQHF.

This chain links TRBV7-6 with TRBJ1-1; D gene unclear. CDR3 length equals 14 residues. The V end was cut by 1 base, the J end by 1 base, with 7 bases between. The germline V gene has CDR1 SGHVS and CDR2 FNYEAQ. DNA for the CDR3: TGTGCCAGCAGCTTAGTGGGGAAGAACACTGAAGCTTTCTTT. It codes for CASSLVGKNTEAFF.

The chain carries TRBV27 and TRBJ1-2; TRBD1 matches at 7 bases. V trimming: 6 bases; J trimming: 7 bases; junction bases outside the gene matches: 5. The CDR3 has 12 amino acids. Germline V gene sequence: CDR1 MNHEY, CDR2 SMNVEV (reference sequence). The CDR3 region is CASSDRARGYTF. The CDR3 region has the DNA TGTGCCAGCAGCGACAGGGCTCGTGGCTACACCTTC.

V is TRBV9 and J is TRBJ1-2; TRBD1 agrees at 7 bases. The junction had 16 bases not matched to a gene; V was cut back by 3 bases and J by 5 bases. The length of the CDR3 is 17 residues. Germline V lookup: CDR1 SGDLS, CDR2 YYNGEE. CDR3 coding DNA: TGTGCCAGCAGCGCCCTCGACAGGGAAAATAGTGGTTATGGCTACACCTTC. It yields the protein CASSALDRENSGYGYTF.

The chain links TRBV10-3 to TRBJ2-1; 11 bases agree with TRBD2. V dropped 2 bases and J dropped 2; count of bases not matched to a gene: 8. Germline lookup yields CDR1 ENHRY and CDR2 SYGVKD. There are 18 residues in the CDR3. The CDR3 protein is CAISEGLAGGPTYNEQFF. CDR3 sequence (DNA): TGTGCCATCAGTGAGGGGCTAGCGGGGGGCCCGACCTACAATGAGCAGTTCTTC.

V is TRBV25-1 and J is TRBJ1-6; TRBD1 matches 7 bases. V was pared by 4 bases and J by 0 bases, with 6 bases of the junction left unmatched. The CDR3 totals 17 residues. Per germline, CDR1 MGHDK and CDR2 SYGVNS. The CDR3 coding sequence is TGTGCCAGCAGTGGAGGGGGCCAGAGCTCCTATAATTCACCCCTCCACTTT. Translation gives CASSGGGQSSYNSPLHF.

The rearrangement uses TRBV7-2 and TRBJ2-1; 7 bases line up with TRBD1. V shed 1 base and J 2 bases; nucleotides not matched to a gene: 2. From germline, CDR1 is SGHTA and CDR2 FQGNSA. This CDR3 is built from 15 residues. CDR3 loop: CASSLEQGTYNEQFF. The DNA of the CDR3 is TGTGCCAGCAGCTTAGAACAGGGGACCTACAATGAGCAGTTCTTC.

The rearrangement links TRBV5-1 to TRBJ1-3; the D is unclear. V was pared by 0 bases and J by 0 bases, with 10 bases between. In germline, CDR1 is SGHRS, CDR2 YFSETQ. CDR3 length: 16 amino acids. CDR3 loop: CASSLGAAASGNTIYF. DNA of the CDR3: TGCGCCAGCAGCTTGGGAGCAGCGGCCTCTGGAAACACCATATATTTT.

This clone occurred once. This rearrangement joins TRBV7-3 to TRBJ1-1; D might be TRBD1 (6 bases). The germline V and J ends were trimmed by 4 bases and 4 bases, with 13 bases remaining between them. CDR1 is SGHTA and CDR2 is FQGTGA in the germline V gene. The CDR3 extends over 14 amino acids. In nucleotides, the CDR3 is TGTGCCAGCAGCTCCGGGAAGGGGGGCACTGAAGCTTTCTTT. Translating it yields CASSSGKGGTEAFF. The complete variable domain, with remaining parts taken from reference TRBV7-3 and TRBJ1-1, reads GAGVSQTPSNKVTEKGKYVELRCDPISGHTALYWYRQSLGQGPEFLIYFQGTGAADDSGLPNDRFFAVRPEGSVSTLKIQRTERGDSAVYLCASSSGKGGTEAFFGQGTRLTVV.

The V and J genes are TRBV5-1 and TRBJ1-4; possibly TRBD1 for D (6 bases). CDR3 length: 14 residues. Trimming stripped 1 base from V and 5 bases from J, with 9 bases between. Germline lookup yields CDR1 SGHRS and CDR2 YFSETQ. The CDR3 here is CASSLRGINEKLFF. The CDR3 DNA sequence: TGCGCCAGCAGCTTGAGGGGGATCAATGAAAAACTGTTTTTT.

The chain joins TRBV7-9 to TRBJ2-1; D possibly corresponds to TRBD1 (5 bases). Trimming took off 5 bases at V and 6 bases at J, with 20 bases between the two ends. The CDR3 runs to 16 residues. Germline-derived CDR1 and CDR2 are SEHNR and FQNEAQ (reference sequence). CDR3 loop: CASSLQGARVLNEQFF. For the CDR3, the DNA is TGTGCCAGCAGCCTCCAAGGGGCTAGGGTCCTCAATGAGCAGTTCTTC.

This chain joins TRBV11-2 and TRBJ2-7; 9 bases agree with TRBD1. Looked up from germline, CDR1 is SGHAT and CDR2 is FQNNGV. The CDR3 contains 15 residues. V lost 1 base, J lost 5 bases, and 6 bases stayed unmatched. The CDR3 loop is CASSLANRGHHEQYF. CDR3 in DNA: TGTGCCAGCAGCTTAGCAAACAGGGGGCATCACGAGCAGTACTTC.

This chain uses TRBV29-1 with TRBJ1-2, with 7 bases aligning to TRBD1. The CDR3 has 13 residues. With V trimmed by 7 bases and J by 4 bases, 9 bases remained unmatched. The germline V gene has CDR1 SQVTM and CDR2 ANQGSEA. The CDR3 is CSGFTRDSYGYTF. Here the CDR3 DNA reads TGCAGCGGATTCACGCGGGACAGCTATGGCTACACCTTC. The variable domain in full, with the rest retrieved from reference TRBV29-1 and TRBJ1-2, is SAVISQKPSRDICQRGTSLTIQCQVDSQVTMMFWYRQQPGQSLTLIATANQGSEATYESGFVIDKFPISRPNLTFSTLTVSNMSPEDSSIYLCSGFTRDSYGYTFGSGTRLTVV.

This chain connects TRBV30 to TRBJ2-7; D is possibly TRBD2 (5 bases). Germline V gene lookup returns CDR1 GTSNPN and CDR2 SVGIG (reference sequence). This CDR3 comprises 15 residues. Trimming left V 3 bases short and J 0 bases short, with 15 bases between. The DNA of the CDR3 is TGTGCCTGGAGCCTGAGATCCGGGGTCTCCTACGAGCAGTACTTC. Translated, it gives CAWSLRSGVSYEQYF.

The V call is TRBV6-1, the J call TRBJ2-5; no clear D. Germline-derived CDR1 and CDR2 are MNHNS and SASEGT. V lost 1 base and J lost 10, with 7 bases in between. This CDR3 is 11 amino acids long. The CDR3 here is CASSEGRIQYF. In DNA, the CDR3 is TGTGCCAGCAGTGAAGGACGGATCCAGTACTTC.

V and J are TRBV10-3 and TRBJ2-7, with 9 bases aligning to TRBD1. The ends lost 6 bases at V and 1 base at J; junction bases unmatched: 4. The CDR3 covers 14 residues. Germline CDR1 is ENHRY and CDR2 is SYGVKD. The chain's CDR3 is CAISPGQGSYEQYV. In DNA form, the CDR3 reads TGTGCCATCAGCCCGGGACAGGGATCCTACGAGCAGTACGTC.

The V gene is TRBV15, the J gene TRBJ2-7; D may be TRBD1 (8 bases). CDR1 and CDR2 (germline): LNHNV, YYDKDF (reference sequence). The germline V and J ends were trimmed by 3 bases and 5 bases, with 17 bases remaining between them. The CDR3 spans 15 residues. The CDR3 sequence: CATSSKTGEGNEQYF. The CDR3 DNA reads TGTGCCACCAGCAGTAAGACAGGGGAGGGCAACGAGCAGTACTTC. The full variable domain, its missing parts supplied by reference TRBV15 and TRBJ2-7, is DAMVIQNPRYQVTQFGKPVTLSCSQTLNHNVMYWYQQKSSQAPKLLFHYYDKDFNNEADTPDNFQSRRPNTSFCFLDIRSPGLGDTAMYLCATSSKTGEGNEQYFGPGTRLTVT.

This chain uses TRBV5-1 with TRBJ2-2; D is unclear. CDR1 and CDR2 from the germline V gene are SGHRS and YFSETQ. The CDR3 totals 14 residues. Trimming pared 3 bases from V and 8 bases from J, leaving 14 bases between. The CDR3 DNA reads TGCGCCAGCAGCTGGCCTACTAAAGGTGGGGAGCTGTTTTTT. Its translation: CASSWPTKGGELFF. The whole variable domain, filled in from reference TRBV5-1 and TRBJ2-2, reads KAGVTQTPRYLIKTRGQQVTLSCSPISGHRSVSWYQQTPGQGLQFLFEYFSETQRNKGNFPGRFSGRQFSNSRSEMNVSTLELGDSALYLCASSWPTKGGELFFGEGSRLTVL.

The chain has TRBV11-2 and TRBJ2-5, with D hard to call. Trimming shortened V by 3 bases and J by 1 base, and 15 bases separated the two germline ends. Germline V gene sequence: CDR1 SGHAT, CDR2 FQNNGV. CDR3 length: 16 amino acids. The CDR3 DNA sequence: TGTGCCAGCAGCTTTCAGCTGACGAGCCCCCAAGAGACCCAGTACTTC. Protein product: CASSFQLTSPQETQYF.